Shown below are 29 T cell receptor beta chains from a single sample sequenced in a study of blood T cell repertoires in COVID-19. Profiled with immunoSEQ multiplex PCR; TCRdb holds only in-frame clones, not every one. The data contain around 200,000 clones, 80% to 90% of them singletons. Sequenced: peripheral blood. These receptors were taken from a young man with active or convalescent COVID-19.

This chain uses TRBV4-2 with TRBJ1-1, with D tentatively TRBD1 (5 bases). Looked up from germline, CDR1 is LGHNA and CDR2 is YNFKEQ. The CDR3 length is 15 residues. V lost 0 bases, J lost 4 bases, and 12 bases lay in between. This CDR3 is CASSQDWGSRTEAFF. The CDR3 DNA follows: TGTGCCAGCAGCCAAGATTGGGGCAGCCGCACTGAAGCTTTCTTT.

The gene calls are TRBV30 and TRBJ1-2, with D possibly being TRBD1 (6 bases). Germline CDR1 reads GTSNPN; CDR2 reads SVGIG (reference sequence). The germline V and J ends were trimmed by 4 bases and 0 bases, with 15 bases remaining between them. The CDR3 is 15 residues long. The CDR3 bases are TGTGCCTGGACCTTCCCCCAGGGGCCTAACTATGGCTACACCTTC. This codes for CAWTFPQGPNYGYTF.

The rearrangement uses TRBV24-1 and TRBJ2-2; unclear D gene. This CDR3 contains 14 residues. In germline, CDR1 is KGHDR, CDR2 SFDVKD. The V end was cut by 0 bases, the J end by 3 bases, with 4 bases between. The DNA for the CDR3 is TGTGCCACCAGTGATTTGCCCTACACCGGGGAGCTGTTTTTT. It encodes CATSDLPYTGELFF.

This rearrangement joins TRBV14 to TRBJ2-7; D is ambiguous. Germline CDR1 reads SGHDN; CDR2 reads FVKESK. The CDR3 sequence is 11 residues long. The V end was cut by 2 bases, the J end by 6 bases, with 5 bases between. This CDR3 is CASSQSFEQYV. The DNA for the CDR3 is TGTGCCAGCAGCCAATCGTTCGAGCAGTACGTC.

Here the CDR3 reads CASSHRGGRNEQFF. CDR3 coding DNA: TGTGCCAGCAGCCATCGCGGGGGCCGGAATGAGCAGTTCTTC. The gene calls are TRBV14 and TRBJ2-1, with D perhaps TRBD2 (7 bases). V was cut by 3 bases and J by 7 bases, with 13 bases left in between. Germline V gene lookup returns CDR1 SGHDN and CDR2 FVKESK. The CDR3 is 14 residues long.

The V call is TRBV18, the J call TRBJ2-5, with D possibly matching TRBD1 (5 bases). The CDR3 is 14 amino acids. The germline V and J ends were trimmed by 3 bases and 5 bases, with 13 bases remaining between them. Germline-derived CDR1 and CDR2 are KGHSH and LQKENI. The CDR3: CASSPRATWETQYF. CDR3 DNA: TGTGCCAGCTCACCCAGGGCCACGTGGGAGACCCAGTACTTC.

This rearrangement joins TRBV6-2 or TRBV6-3 to TRBJ2-1; 7 positions agree with TRBD2. Germline trimming cut 1 base from V and 0 bases from J; bases unmatched to any gene: 9. CDR3 length: 18 amino acids. CDR1 and CDR2 (germline): MNHEY, SVGEGT. The CDR3 region is CASSYWGIAGDSYNEQFF. For the CDR3, the DNA is TGTGCCAGCAGTTACTGGGGGATCGCGGGGGACTCCTACAATGAGCAGTTCTTC.

The chain couples TRBV6-5 to TRBJ1-2; 8 positions agree with TRBD1. The junction had 8 bases not matched to a gene; V was cut back by 6 bases and J by 8 bases. CDR1 and CDR2 from the germline V gene are MNHEY and SVGAGI. This CDR3 comprises 13 residues. This CDR3 reads CASSRTGNEGYTF. The CDR3 region has the DNA TGTGCCAGCAGCAGGACAGGGAACGAGGGCTACACCTTC.

This rearrangement joins TRBV27 to TRBJ1-2, with 7 bases that match TRBD1. The CDR3 consists of 14 residues. Germline V gene sequence: CDR1 MNHEY, CDR2 SMNVEV (reference sequence). Losses at the gene ends were 4 bases for V and 3 bases for J; bases not matched to a gene: 5. The CDR3 sequence is CASSSVTGHYGYTF. The DNA of the CDR3 is TGTGCCAGCAGTTCAGTGACAGGGCACTATGGCTACACCTTC.

The chain carries TRBV7-6 and TRBJ2-5, with 10 bases identical to TRBD2. The CDR3 covers 19 residues. The V segment lost 7 bases and the J segment 2 bases; nucleotides outside the gene matches: 19. CDR1 is SGHVS and CDR2 is FNYEAQ in the germline V gene. The CDR3 sequence is CASTPPGRTLAGIQETQYF. CDR3 nucleotide sequence: TGTGCCAGCACTCCCCCGGGGAGAACACTAGCGGGAATTCAAGAGACCCAGTACTTC.

This CDR3 is CASTGRVGPGANVLTF. The CDR3 DNA reads as TGTGCCAGCACGGGAAGGGTGGGCCCTGGGGCCAACGTCCTGACTTTC. This chain joins TRBV2 and TRBJ2-6; possibly TRBD2 for D (5 bases). Germline CDR1 reads SNHLY; CDR2 reads FYNNEI. Trimming removed 7 bases at V and 2 bases at J, with 15 bases between. The CDR3 runs 16 residues.

This rearrangement joins TRBV18 to TRBJ1-1; tentatively, D is TRBD1 (5 bases). The CDR3 is made up of 14 amino acids. Germline CDR1 reads KGHSH; CDR2 reads LQKENI. The V gene lost 3 bases and the J gene lost 1 base, with 9 bases spanning the gap. DNA for the CDR3: TGTGCCAGCTCACCTCAGGGCCGGAACACTGAAGCTTTCTTT. Its translation is CASSPQGRNTEAFF.

V is TRBV4-1 and J is TRBJ2-6; D is undetermined. This CDR3 spans 17 amino acids. Trimming cost V 4 bases and J 1 base, with 14 bases left between them. CDR1 MGHRA and CDR2 YSYEKL come from the germline V gene. CDR3 in DNA: TGCGCCAGCAGCCGTGAACATTCCGTTTCTGGGGCCAACGTCCTGACTTTC. Translating gives CASSREHSVSGANVLTF.

The J gene is TRBJ1-2, the V gene TRBV28; D gene unclear. From germline, CDR1 is MDHEN and CDR2 SYDVKM. The CDR3 has 13 amino acids. Trimming cost V 7 bases and J 6 bases, with 15 bases left between them. CDR3: CASIPAGRDGYTF. In DNA, the CDR3 is TGTGCCAGCATCCCCGCGGGTCGGGATGGCTACACCTTC.

The chain combines TRBV28 with TRBJ2-1; 9 positions agree with TRBD2. V was pared by 6 bases and J by 5 bases, with 8 bases of the junction left unmatched. Germline V gene lookup returns CDR1 MDHEN and CDR2 SYDVKM. This CDR3 region has 15 residues. The chain's CDR3 is CASSSGAGGNNEQFF. The CDR3 region has the DNA TGTGCCAGCAGCTCGGGAGCGGGGGGCAACAATGAGCAGTTCTTC.

The rearrangement joins TRBV7-6 to TRBJ2-7; TRBD2 matches 10 bases. Germline CDR1 is SGHVS and CDR2 is FNYEAQ. The CDR3 extends over 17 amino acids. V lost 5 bases to trimming and J lost 4 bases; unmatched junction nucleotides: 14. CDR3 sequence reads: CASSDRTSGPSAYEQYF. For the CDR3, the DNA is TGTGCCAGCAGCGATAGGACTAGCGGACCATCAGCGTACGAGCAGTACTTC. The complete variable domain, with remaining parts taken from reference TRBV7-6 and TRBJ2-7, reads GAGVSQSPRYKVTKRGQDVALRCDPISGHVSLYWYRQALGQGPEFLTYFNYEAQQDKSGLPNDRFSAERPEGSISTLTIQRTEQRDSAMYRCASSDRTSGPSAYEQYFGPGTRLTVT.

V gene TRBV3-1 (or the pseudogene TRBV3-2) combines with J gene TRBJ2-1; tentative D call: TRBD2 (6 bases). Germline values: CDR1 LGHDT, CDR2 YNNKEL (reference sequence). Trimming shortened V by 4 bases and J by 5 bases, and 15 bases separated the two germline ends. The CDR3 sequence is 15 residues long. CDR3 amino acids: CASSPGTGVNNEQFF. Here the CDR3 DNA reads TGTGCCAGCAGCCCGGGGACGGGGGTCAACAATGAGCAGTTCTTC.

The rearrangement joins TRBV2 to TRBJ2-2, with D possibly matching TRBD1 (5 bases). The CDR3 is 15 amino acids. V gave up 3 bases and J gave up 0 bases, with 8 bases separating them. Germline values: CDR1 SNHLY, CDR2 FYNNEI. The CDR3 DNA reads TGTGCCAGCAGTGAGGGGCTCACGAACACCGGGGAGCTGTTTTTT. Translated: CASSEGLTNTGELFF.

The rearrangement uses TRBV21-1 and TRBJ1-4. TRBV21-1 is termed a pseudogene. CDR3 length: 13 residues. CDR3 residues: CASSKGREEKLFF. The DNA of the CDR3 is TGTGCCAGCAGCAAAGGTCGGGAAGAAAAACTGTTTTTT.

The V call is TRBV30, the J call TRBJ2-5; 7 bases agree with TRBD2. CDR1 GTSNPN and CDR2 SVGIG come from the germline V gene (reference sequence). The CDR3 covers 14 residues. After removal of 2 bases from V and 4 bases from J, the junction contained 7 bases not matched to a gene. CDR3 sequence reads: CAWSLGGSTETQYF. The CDR3 DNA follows: TGTGCCTGGAGTTTAGGCGGGAGTACAGAGACCCAGTACTTC.

This clone appeared a few times. CDR3 loop: CAWNSGGRGYTF. CDR3 in DNA: TGTGCCTGGAACTCAGGGGGCCGTGGCTACACCTTC. The J gene is TRBJ1-2, the V gene TRBV30; 8 nucleotides align to TRBD1. Germline trimming cut 4 bases from V and 7 bases from J; bases unmatched to any gene: 5. The CDR3 loop spans 12 amino acids. CDR1 GTSNPN and CDR2 SVGIG come from the germline V gene (reference sequence). Looking up the rest from reference TRBV30 and TRBJ1-2 gives the full variable domain: SQTIHQWPATLVQPVGSPLSLECTVEGTSNPNLYWYRQAAGRGLQLLFYSVGIGQISSEVPQNLSASRPQDRQFILSSKKLLLSDSGFYLCAWNSGGRGYTFGSGTRLTVV.

This clone showed up just once. This chain connects TRBV6-5 to TRBJ2-3, with D perhaps matching TRBD2 (6 bases). This CDR3 has 13 residues. Trimming took off 11 bases at V and 2 bases at J, with 14 bases between the two ends. Germline V gene lookup returns CDR1 MNHEY and CDR2 SVGAGI. DNA for the CDR3: TGTGCCGCGGGAACTCGGTTCACAGATACGCAGTATTTT. Its translation is CAAGTRFTDTQYF.

The V and J genes are TRBV19 and TRBJ2-5, with 9 nucleotides matching TRBD1. The CDR3 runs to 15 residues. The J segment lost 5 bases and the V segment lost 5 bases, leaving 9 bases of the junction unmatched. Germline V lookup: CDR1 LNHDA, CDR2 SQIVND (reference sequence). This CDR3 reads CASSGTGGREETQYF. CDR3 coding DNA: TGTGCCAGTAGTGGCACAGGGGGCCGCGAGGAGACCCAGTACTTC.

The chain is built from TRBV7-2 and TRBJ1-5, with TRBD1 matching 7 bases. Germline V lookup: CDR1 SGHTA, CDR2 FQGNSA. The CDR3 contains 16 residues. V trimming: 1 base; J trimming: 6 bases; junction bases outside the gene matches: 9. The DNA of the CDR3 is TGTGCCAGCAGCTTAGGACCCCCGACAGGGCGTCAGCCCCAGCATTTT. Translated, it gives CASSLGPPTGRQPQHF.

This clone showed up just a few times. V gene TRBV18 combines with J gene TRBJ1-1; the D is unclear. CDR1 is KGHSH and CDR2 is LQKENI in the germline V gene. With 3 bases removed from V and 2 bases from J, the gap between germline ends came to 10 bases. This CDR3 spans 14 amino acids. CDR3 amino acids: CASSPPAKNTEAFF. CDR3 DNA sequence: TGTGCCAGCTCACCCCCCGCGAAAAACACTGAAGCTTTCTTT.

This clone was counted a few times. The chain is built from TRBV28 and TRBJ1-1; the D is unclear. From germline, CDR1 is MDHEN and CDR2 SYDVKM. The CDR3 length is 14 residues. The ends were cut back, 1 base at V and 11 bases at J, with 17 bases in the middle. DNA of the CDR3: TGTGCCAGCAGTTTATCCGGAGCCGGGTCAAGGGCTTTCTTT. This encodes CASSLSGAGSRAFF.

This clone was seen only a few times. The V call is TRBV30, the J call TRBJ2-2, with D perhaps TRBD1 (6 bases). The germline CDR1 and CDR2 sequences are GTSNPN and SVGIG (reference sequence). Trimming removed 8 bases from V and 2 bases from J, with 15 bases in between. The CDR3 is made up of 14 amino acids. CDR3 amino acids: CATQGRGNTGELFF. As DNA, the CDR3 is TGTGCCACACAGGGTAGGGGCAACACCGGGGAGCTGTTTTTT.

The V and J genes are TRBV7-9 and TRBJ1-4; unclear D gene. The V end lost 3 bases, the J end lost 4 bases, and 6 bases lay between the germline ends. Per the germline V gene, CDR1 is SEHNR and CDR2 is FQNEAQ (reference sequence). CDR3 length: 13 amino acids. CDR3 in DNA: TGTGCCAGCAGCTTCGGGGTTAATGAAAAACTGTTTTTT. Residues: CASSFGVNEKLFF.

V is TRBV5-1 and J is TRBJ1-3; possible D gene TRBD1, 6 bases. Between the trimmed V and J ends, which lost 0 bases and 0 bases, there was a span of 10 bases. This CDR3 has 16 residues. The germline gives CDR1 SGHRS, CDR2 YFSETQ. CDR3 amino acids: CASSLATGRSGNTIYF. Written as DNA, the CDR3 is TGCGCCAGCAGCTTGGCCACAGGGCGCTCTGGAAACACCATATATTTT.